Following are 29 T cell receptor beta chains from one sample sequenced in a study of CD8+ T cells in alopecia areata. In each case, RNA was isolated and then reverse transcribed into cDNA as the sequencing template. Profiling relied on immunoSEQ multiplex PCR, and the TCRdb table lists in-frame clones only, not all of them. Among 170,000 or so clones listed, around 63% were seen once. Source: CD4+ T cells sorted from blood, taken at week 0. These receptors all stem from a human donor with alopecia areata.

Points on this clone: One base away lies a much larger clone, so this may be a sequencing read error. Within the sample, other DNA sequences also encode this same CDR3. The chain couples TRBV5-6 to TRBJ1-5; no definite D call. CDR3 length: 14 residues. CDR1 is SGHDT, CDR2 YYEEEE, per germline. V shed 0 bases and J shed 2 bases, with 6 bases lying between them. CDR3 bases: TGTGCCAGCAGCTTGGGGAGAGGCAATCAGCCCCAGCATTTT. Translated: CASSLGRGNQPQHF.

The chain is built from TRBV30 and TRBJ2-2, with TRBD2 as a possible D gene (5 bases). The length of the CDR3 is 15 residues. Per the germline V gene, CDR1 is GTSNPN and CDR2 is SVGIG (reference sequence). V lost 5 bases and J 6 bases, leaving 19 bases between the germline ends. CDR3 in DNA: TGTGCCTGGGGCCTCCAAAAGCTAGCTTCCGGGGAGCTGTTTTTT. Residues: CAWGLQKLASGELFF.

This clone was counted a few times. The CDR3 sequence is CASSFRDSGSYTF. CDR3 DNA sequence: TGTGCCAGCAGCTTTCGGGACAGTGGATCCTACACCTTC. The chain carries TRBV7-2 and TRBJ1-2; 7 bases are shared with TRBD1. Germline V CDR1 and CDR2: SGHTA, FQGNSA. This CDR3 has 13 residues. The V gene end was trimmed by 3 bases and the J gene end by 10 bases; junction bases not matched to a gene: 8.

The J gene is TRBJ2-7, the V gene TRBV7-2, with TRBD2 identical over 10 bases. Trimming cost V 2 bases and J 3 bases; bases outside gene matches: 7. The CDR3 length is 16 residues. From germline, CDR1 is SGHTA and CDR2 FQGNSA. The CDR3 here is CASSLSSLAGVYEQYF. CDR3 sequence (DNA): TGTGCCAGCAGCTTAAGTAGCCTAGCGGGGGTCTACGAGCAGTACTTC.

Remarks on this clone: In the same sample, other DNA sequences code for this CDR3. V is TRBV5-1 and J is TRBJ2-3; D gene uncertain. The CDR3 spans 13 residues. V was clipped by 0 bases and J by 0 bases, with 2 bases between them. Looked up from germline, CDR1 is SGHRS and CDR2 is YFSETQ. The DNA of the CDR3 is TGCGCCAGCAGCTTGGGGAGCACAGATACGCAGTATTTT. As protein: CASSLGSTDTQYF.

This clone was counted only a few times. The chain is built from TRBV15 and TRBJ2-1; D gene ambiguous. The germline V gene has CDR1 LNHNV and CDR2 YYDKDF (reference sequence). V lost 3 bases and J lost 10, with 13 bases in between. CDR3 length: 13 amino acids. The CDR3 DNA reads TGTGCCACCAGCAGTGCCTGGATGGGGGAGCAGTTCTTC. Translation gives CATSSAWMGEQFF.

This clone has a handful of counts. The chain couples TRBV10-3 to TRBJ2-3, with a weak D call TRBD1 (7 bases). Trimming took 0 bases from V and 4 from J, leaving 11 bases between them. Germline assignment: CDR1 ENHRY and CDR2 SYGVKD. The CDR3 consists of 15 residues. CDR3 nucleotides: TGTGCCATCAGTGAGTCCAGGGGGGCCTCAGATACGCAGTATTTT. Its protein product is CAISESRGASDTQYF.

This chain links TRBV25-1 with TRBJ2-7; 9 bases fit TRBD2. V gave up 8 bases and J gave up 5 bases; unmatched junction bases: 13. The CDR3 totals 15 residues. Germline values: CDR1 MGHDK, CDR2 SYGVNS. In DNA form, the CDR3 reads TGTGCCAGCTCAAGGGGGACTAGCACTCGGGACGAGCAGTACTTC. This encodes CASSRGTSTRDEQYF.

The chain employs TRBV5-1 and TRBJ2-1; D might be TRBD1 (6 bases). The CDR3 is 14 amino acids. The V and J ends lost 0 bases and 8 bases respectively, with 12 bases between them. Per the germline V gene, CDR1 is SGHRS and CDR2 is YFSETQ. The CDR3 bases are TGCGCCAGCAGCTTGGCCCTGGGGGCCTATGAGCAGTTCTTC. Translation: CASSLALGAYEQFF.

This sequence joins TRBV29-1 and TRBJ1-2; TRBD1 matches at 7 bases. Trimming cost V 8 bases and J 3 bases; bases outside gene matches: 12. Germline V gives CDR1 SQVTM, CDR2 ANQGSEA. This CDR3 contains 14 residues. Here the CDR3 reads CSPIRDRKYYGYTF. The CDR3 DNA reads TGCAGCCCAATCCGGGACAGAAAGTACTATGGCTACACCTTC. The full variable domain, in which reference TRBV29-1 and TRBJ1-2 provide the parts outside the CDR3, is SAVISQKPSRDICQRGTSLTIQCQVDSQVTMMFWYRQQPGQSLTLIATANQGSEATYESGFVIDKFPISRPNLTFSTLTVSNMSPEDSSIYLCSPIRDRKYYGYTFGSGTRLTVV.

V usage is TRBV30 and J usage is TRBJ1-1; D ambiguous. Germline-derived CDR1 and CDR2 are GTSNPN and SVGIG (reference sequence). Trimming took 0 bases from V and 4 from J, leaving 12 bases between them. The CDR3 is made up of 14 amino acids. The CDR3 spells CAWSVSSISTEAFF. The CDR3 coding sequence is TGTGCCTGGAGTGTATCCTCGATTAGCACTGAAGCTTTCTTT.

The chain has TRBV7-8 and TRBJ1-2, with 7 nucleotides matching TRBD1. This CDR3 spans 14 amino acids. The V gene end was trimmed by 4 bases and the J gene end by 10 bases; junction bases not matched to a gene: 12. Germline CDR1 is SGHVS and CDR2 is FQNEAQ. The DNA for the CDR3 is TGTGCCAGCAGCTCAGGGGGGCGACAAGAACCCTACACCTTC. Its protein is CASSSGGRQEPYTF.

V gene TRBV5-1 combines with J gene TRBJ2-3; 7 bases match TRBD1. Germline loops: CDR1 SGHRS, CDR2 YFSETQ. With V trimmed by 4 bases and J by 7 bases, 15 bases remained unmatched. The CDR3 has 16 amino acids. CDR3 nucleotide sequence: TGCGCCAGCAGCACCGGTACAGGGGTCCTAGGGTATACGCAGTATTTT. This gives the protein CASSTGTGVLGYTQYF.

This chain joins TRBV2 and TRBJ2-4, with D perhaps TRBD2 (7 bases). Germline assignment: CDR1 SNHLY and CDR2 FYNNEI. Trimming shortened V by 6 bases and J by 8 bases, and 20 bases separated the two germline ends. This CDR3 is 15 amino acids long. Written as DNA, the CDR3 is TGTGCCAGCAGCCTTCCAAGGGGGGGGCGGCACATTCAGTACTTC. Translating gives CASSLPRGGRHIQYF.

V is TRBV29-1 and J is TRBJ2-3, with D uncertain. Per the germline V gene, CDR1 is SQVTM and CDR2 is ANQGSEA. The ends were cut back, 7 bases at V and 1 base at J, with 9 bases in the middle. This CDR3 region has 12 residues. In DNA, the CDR3 is TGCAGCGCCATGCCAGGCACAGATACGCAGTATTTT. Encoded protein: CSAMPGTDTQYF.

The rearrangement joins TRBV29-1 to TRBJ1-5; D ambiguous. Trimming took 4 bases from V and 3 from J, leaving 10 bases between them. The CDR3 extends over 13 amino acids. From germline, CDR1 is SQVTM and CDR2 ANQGSEA. The CDR3 here is CSVGAALNQPQHF. In nucleotides, the CDR3 is TGCAGCGTTGGGGCAGCCCTCAATCAGCCCCAGCATTTT.

The chain has TRBV5-1 and TRBJ2-7; 10 bases match TRBD1. CDR3 size: 16 residues. V lost 4 bases, J lost 6 bases, and 13 bases stayed unmatched. The germline V gene has CDR1 SGHRS and CDR2 YFSETQ. CDR3 sequence reads: CASSGTTGTGVPEQYF. The CDR3 nucleotides are TGCGCCAGCAGCGGCACCACCGGGACAGGGGTGCCCGAGCAGTACTTC.

The gene calls are TRBV30 and TRBJ1-3; tentative D call: TRBD1 (6 bases). Trimming removed 3 bases from V and 2 bases from J, with 11 bases in between. CDR1 GTSNPN and CDR2 SVGIG come from the germline V gene (reference sequence). There are 14 residues in the CDR3. The CDR3 DNA is TGTGCCTGGAGACAGGGTCGCCCTGGAAACACCATATATTTT. Translating gives CAWRQGRPGNTIYF.

The genes are TRBV4-3 and TRBJ1-2; possibly TRBD1 for D (5 bases). The germline CDR1 and CDR2 sequences are LGHNA and YSLEER. The CDR3 sequence is 15 residues long. Trimming stripped 1 base from V and 3 bases from J, with 12 bases between. In DNA, the CDR3 is TGCGCCAGCAGCCAAGCCGCCAGGGAAGACTATGGCTACACCTTC. It yields the protein CASSQAAREDYGYTF.

This clone was seen more than once but under ten times. V is TRBV29-1 and J is TRBJ2-4, with D unresolved. The CDR3 consists of 12 residues. CDR1 and CDR2 (germline): SQVTM, ANQGSEA. V lost 2 bases to trimming and J lost 8 bases, with 10 bases between them. This CDR3 reads CSVESMKDIQYF. The CDR3 bases are TGCAGCGTTGAATCCATGAAGGACATTCAGTACTTC. Filled out from reference TRBV29-1 and TRBJ2-4, the complete variable domain reads SAVISQKPSRDICQRGTSLTIQCQVDSQVTMMFWYRQQPGQSLTLIATANQGSEATYESGFVIDKFPISRPNLTFSTLTVSNMSPEDSSIYLCSVESMKDIQYFGAGTRLSVL.

The chain joins TRBV7-7 to TRBJ2-1; D gene uncertain. The germline V gene encodes CDR1 SSHAT and CDR2 FNYEAQ (reference sequence). Trimming shortened V by 2 bases and J by 8 bases, and 10 bases separated the two germline ends. The CDR3 runs to 13 residues. The CDR3 region is CASSLTHIDEQFF. The CDR3 DNA follows: TGTGCCAGCAGCTTAACCCATATTGATGAGCAGTTCTTC.

The V call is TRBV30, the J call TRBJ1-1; 10 bases agree with TRBD1. Germline values: CDR1 GTSNPN, CDR2 SVGIG (reference sequence). CDR3 length: 15 residues. CDR3 protein: CATRTGGLRNTEAFF. CDR3 DNA sequence: TGTGCGACTAGGACAGGGGGACTCAGAAACACTGAAGCTTTCTTT.

Worth noting for this clone: Other DNA sequences in the same sample also yield this CDR3. J is TRBJ1-2 and V is TRBV5-1, with D possibly being TRBD1 (5 bases). V was pared by 1 base and J by 3 bases, with 7 bases between. The CDR3 totals 13 residues. CDR1 and CDR2 (germline): SGHRS, YFSETQ. The CDR3 sequence: CASSLRGDYGYTF. The DNA of the CDR3 is TGCGCCAGCAGCTTGAGGGGAGACTATGGCTACACCTTC.

The chain combines TRBV6-4 with TRBJ2-6, with D hard to call. The CDR3 spans 15 residues. V lost 2 bases, J lost 0 bases, and 5 bases lay in between. Germline assignment: CDR1 MRHNA and CDR2 SNTAGT. CDR3 amino acids: CASSDVVSGANVLTF. The CDR3, as DNA: TGTGCCAGCAGTGACGTGGTCTCTGGGGCCAACGTCCTGACTTTC.

V gene TRBV7-2 combines with J gene TRBJ1-2; no firm D call. The germline gives CDR1 SGHTA, CDR2 FQGNSA. V shed 6 bases and J shed 2 bases, with 7 bases lying between them. The CDR3 sequence is 12 residues long. CDR3 sequence reads: CASSLGNYGYTF. The CDR3 nucleotides are TGTGCCAGCAGTCTGGGGAACTATGGCTACACCTTC.

This CDR3 reads CASSQFSGDEQFF. DNA of the CDR3: TGCGCCAGCAGCCAGTTTAGCGGGGATGAGCAGTTCTTC. The genes are TRBV4-3 and TRBJ2-1; 8 bases are shared with TRBD2. Unmatched junction bases numbered 3, after V lost 3 bases and J lost 8 bases. Germline V CDR1 and CDR2: LGHNA, YSLEER. CDR3 size: 13 residues.

The V call is TRBV18, the J call TRBJ2-3, with a weak D call TRBD2 (7 bases). Germline V gene sequence: CDR1 KGHSH, CDR2 LQKENI. This CDR3 is built from 16 residues. Trimming shortened V by 0 bases and J by 3 bases, and 13 bases separated the two germline ends. CDR3 residues: CASSPPVRGGTDTQYF. CDR3 DNA sequence: TGTGCCAGCTCACCACCGGTCAGGGGAGGGACAGATACGCAGTATTTT.

The rearrangement uses TRBV25-1 and TRBJ1-6; no reliable D call. CDR1 and CDR2 (germline): MGHDK, SYGVNS. The CDR3 has 13 residues. V was pared by 4 bases and J by 7 bases, with 8 bases between. CDR3 region: CASSVTENSPLHF. CDR3 bases: TGTGCCAGCAGTGTAACAGAAAATTCACCCCTCCACTTT.

This clone has more than one count but fewer than ten. This chain uses TRBV4-1 with TRBJ1-1; D ambiguous. Germline-derived CDR1 and CDR2 are MGHRA and YSYEKL. V was shortened by 1 base and J by 6 bases, with 12 bases between the two germline ends. There are 14 residues in the CDR3. The CDR3 nucleotides read TGCGCCAGCAGCCAAGTGTTCACATACTCTGAAGCTTTCTTT. It codes for CASSQVFTYSEAFF.